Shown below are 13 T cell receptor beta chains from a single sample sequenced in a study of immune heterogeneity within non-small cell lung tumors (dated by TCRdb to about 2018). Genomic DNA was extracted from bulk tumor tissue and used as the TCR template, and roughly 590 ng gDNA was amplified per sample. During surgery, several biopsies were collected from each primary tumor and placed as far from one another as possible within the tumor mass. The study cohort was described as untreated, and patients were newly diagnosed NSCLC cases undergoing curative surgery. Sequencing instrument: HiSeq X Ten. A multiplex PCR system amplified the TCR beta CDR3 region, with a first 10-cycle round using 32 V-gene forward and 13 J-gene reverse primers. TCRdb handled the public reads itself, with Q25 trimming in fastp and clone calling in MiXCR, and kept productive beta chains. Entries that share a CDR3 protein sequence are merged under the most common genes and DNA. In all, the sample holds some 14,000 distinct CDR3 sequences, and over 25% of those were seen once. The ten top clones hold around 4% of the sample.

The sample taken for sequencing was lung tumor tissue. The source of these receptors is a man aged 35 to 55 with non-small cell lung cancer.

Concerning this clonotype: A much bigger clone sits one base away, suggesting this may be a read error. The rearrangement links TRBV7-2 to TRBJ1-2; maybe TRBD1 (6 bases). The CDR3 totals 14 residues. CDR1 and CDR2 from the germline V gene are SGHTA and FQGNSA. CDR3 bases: TGTGCCAGCAGCTTAGATACAGGGAGCTATGGCTGCACCTTC. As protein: CASSLDTGSYGCTF.

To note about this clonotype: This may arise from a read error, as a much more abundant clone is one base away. CDR3 nucleotide sequence: TGTGCCTGGAGTAGATTGGGGGTTAGGGAGACCGAGTACTTC. This encodes CAWSRLGVRETEYF. J is TRBJ2-5 and V is TRBV30; perhaps D is TRBD1 or TRBD2 (5 bases each). The CDR3 sequence is 14 residues long. Germline V gene sequence: CDR1 GTSNPN, CDR2 SVGIG (reference sequence).

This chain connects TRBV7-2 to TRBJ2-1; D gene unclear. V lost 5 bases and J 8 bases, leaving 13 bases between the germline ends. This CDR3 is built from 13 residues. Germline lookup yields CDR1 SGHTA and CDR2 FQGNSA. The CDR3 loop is CASSRPGLDEQFF. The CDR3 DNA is TGTGCCAGCAGCCGCCCCGGGTTGGATGAGCAGTTCTTC. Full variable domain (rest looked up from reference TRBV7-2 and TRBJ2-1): GAGVSQSPSNKVTEKGKDVELRCDPISGHTALYWYRQSLGQGLEFLIYFQGNSAPDKSGLPSDRFSAERTGGSVSTLTIQRTQQEDSAVYLCASSRPGLDEQFFGPGTRLTVL.

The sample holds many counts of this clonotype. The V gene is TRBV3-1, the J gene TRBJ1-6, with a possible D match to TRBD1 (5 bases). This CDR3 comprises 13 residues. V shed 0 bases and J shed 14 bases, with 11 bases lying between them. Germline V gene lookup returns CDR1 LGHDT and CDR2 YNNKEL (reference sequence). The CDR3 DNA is TGTGCCAGCAGCCAAGATCGAAGGGGATCCCTCCACTTT. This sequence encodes CASSQDRRGSLHF.

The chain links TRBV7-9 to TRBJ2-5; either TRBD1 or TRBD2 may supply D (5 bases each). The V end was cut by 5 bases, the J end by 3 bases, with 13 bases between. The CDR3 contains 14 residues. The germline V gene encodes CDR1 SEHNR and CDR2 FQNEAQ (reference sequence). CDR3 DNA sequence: TGTGCCAGCAGCCCCTGGGACGGTGAAGAGACCCAGTACTTC. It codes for CASSPWDGEETQYF.

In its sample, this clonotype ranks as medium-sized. CDR3 DNA sequence: TGTGCCAGCAGCTTAGTGGGGAACTATGGCTACACCTTC. It yields the protein CASSLVGNYGYTF. The V gene is TRBV7-2, the J gene TRBJ1-2; no reliable D call. Looked up from germline, CDR1 is SGHTA and CDR2 is FQGNSA. The CDR3 is made up of 13 amino acids. V dropped 1 base and J dropped 2 bases, with 5 bases sitting between them.

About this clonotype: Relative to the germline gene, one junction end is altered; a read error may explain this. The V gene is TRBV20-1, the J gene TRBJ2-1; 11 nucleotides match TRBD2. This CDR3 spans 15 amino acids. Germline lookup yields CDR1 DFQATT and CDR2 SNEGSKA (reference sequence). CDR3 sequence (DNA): TGCAGTGCTCCCGCTAGCGGGAGGACTTCCAATGAGCATTTCTTC. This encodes CSAPASGRTSNEHFF.

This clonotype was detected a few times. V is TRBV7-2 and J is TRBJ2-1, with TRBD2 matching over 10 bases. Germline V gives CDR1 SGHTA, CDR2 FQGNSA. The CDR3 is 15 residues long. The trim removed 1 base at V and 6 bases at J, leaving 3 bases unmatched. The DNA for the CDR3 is TGTGCCAGCAGCTTAGTAGCGGGAGGTTTCAATGAGCAGTTCTTC. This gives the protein CASSLVAGGFNEQFF.

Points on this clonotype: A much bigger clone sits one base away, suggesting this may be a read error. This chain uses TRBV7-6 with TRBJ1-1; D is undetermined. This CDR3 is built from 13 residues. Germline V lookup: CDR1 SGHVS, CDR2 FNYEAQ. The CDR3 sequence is CDSSRVMNTEAFF. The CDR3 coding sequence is TGTGACAGCAGCAGAGTGATGAACACTGAAGCTTTCTTT.

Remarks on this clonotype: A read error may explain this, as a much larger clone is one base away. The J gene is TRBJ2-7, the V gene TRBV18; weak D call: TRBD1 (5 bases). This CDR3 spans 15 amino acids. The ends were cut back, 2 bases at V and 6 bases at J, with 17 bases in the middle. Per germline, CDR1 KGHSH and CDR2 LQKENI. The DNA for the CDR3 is TGTGCCAGCTCACCAACACCAGGGTACCCGTCCGAGCAGTACTTC. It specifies CASSPTPGYPSEQYF. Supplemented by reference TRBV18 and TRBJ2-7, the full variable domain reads NAGVMQNPRHLVRRRGQEARLRCSPMKGHSHVYWYRQLPEEGLKFMVYLQKENIIDESGMPKERFSAEFPKEGPSILRIQQVVRGDSAAYFCASSPTPGYPSEQYFGPGTRLTVT.

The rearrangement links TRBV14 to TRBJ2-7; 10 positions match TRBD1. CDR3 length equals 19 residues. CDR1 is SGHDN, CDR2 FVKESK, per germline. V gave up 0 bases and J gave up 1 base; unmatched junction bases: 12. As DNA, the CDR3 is TGTGCCAGCAGCCAAGAAGTGGGACAGGGGATTTGGTGGTCCTACGAGCAGTACTTC. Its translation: CASSQEVGQGIWWSYEQYF. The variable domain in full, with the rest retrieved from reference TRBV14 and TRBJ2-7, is EAGVTQFPSHSVIEKGQTVTLRCDPISGHDNLYWYRRVMGKEIKFLLHFVKESKQDESGMPNNRFLAERTGGTYSTLKVQPAELEDSGVYFCASSQEVGQGIWWSYEQYFGPGTRLTVT.

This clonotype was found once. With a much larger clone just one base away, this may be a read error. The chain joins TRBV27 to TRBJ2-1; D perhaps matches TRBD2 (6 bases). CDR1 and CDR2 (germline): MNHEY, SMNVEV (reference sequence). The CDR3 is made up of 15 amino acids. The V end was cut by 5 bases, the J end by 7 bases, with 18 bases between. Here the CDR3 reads CASSTPLIGRNEQFF. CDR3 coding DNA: TGTGCCAGCAGTACACCCCTGATAGGGAGGAATGAGCAGTTCTTC.

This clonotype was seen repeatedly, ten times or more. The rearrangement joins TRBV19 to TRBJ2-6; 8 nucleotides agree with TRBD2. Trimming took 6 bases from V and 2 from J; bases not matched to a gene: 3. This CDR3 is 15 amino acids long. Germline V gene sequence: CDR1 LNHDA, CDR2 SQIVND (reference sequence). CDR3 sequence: CASRGLVAGANVLTF. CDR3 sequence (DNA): TGTGCCAGTAGGGGACTAGTGGCTGGGGCCAACGTCCTGACTTTC. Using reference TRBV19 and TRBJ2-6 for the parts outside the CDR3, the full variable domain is DGGITQSPKYLFRKEGQNVTLSCEQNLNHDAMYWYRQDPGQGLRLIYYSQIVNDFQKGDIAEGYSVSREKKESFPLTVTSAQKNPTAFYLCASRGLVAGANVLTFGAGSRLTVL.